Below, 29 T cell receptor beta chains from the same sample are listed, as sequenced in a study of blood T cell repertoires in COVID-19. Profiling relied on immunoSEQ multiplex PCR, and the TCRdb table lists in-frame clones only, not all of them. The sample shows 130,000 to 150,000 clones, around 82% of them seen only once. Sequencing used peripheral blood. The receptors here all came from a man between 60 and 70 years old with active or convalescent COVID-19.

The V and J genes are TRBV7-9 and TRBJ1-6, with 7 bases matching TRBD1. V gave up 2 bases and J gave up 6 bases; unmatched junction bases: 10. This CDR3 comprises 17 residues. Germline CDR1 reads SEHNR; CDR2 reads FQNEAQ (reference sequence). The CDR3 DNA reads TGTGCCAGCAGCTTATGGCCCCAGGGGGTTACTAATTCACCCCTCCACTTT. The encoded protein is CASSLWPQGVTNSPLHF.

There are a few counts of this clone. The rearrangement links TRBV30 to TRBJ2-1, with 8 bases lining up with TRBD2. Germline CDR1 GTSNPN, CDR2 SVGIG (reference sequence). The CDR3 runs 15 residues. Germline trimming cut 0 bases from V and 3 bases from J; bases unmatched to any gene: 4. The CDR3 region has the DNA TGTGCCTGGAGTGTACGGCTAGCGGGCTACAATGAGCAGTTCTTC. Residues: CAWSVRLAGYNEQFF.

This rearrangement joins TRBV3-1 (or the pseudogene TRBV3-2) to TRBJ2-3, with TRBD2 identical over 13 bases. The CDR3 loop spans 19 amino acids. J gave up 1 base and V 0 bases, and 7 bases lay outside the gene matches. From germline, CDR1 is LGHDT and CDR2 YNNKEL (reference sequence). CDR3 region: CASSQDYKGLAGCTDTQYF. The CDR3 nucleotides read TGTGCCAGCAGCCAAGATTATAAGGGACTAGCGGGATGCACAGATACGCAGTATTTT.

The CDR3 DNA is TGTGCCAGCAGCCTGCGGACTAGCGGGCGAGGAGAGACCCAGTACTTC. Its protein product is CASSLRTSGRGETQYF. This chain links TRBV3-1 (or the pseudogene TRBV3-2) with TRBJ2-5; 11 positions agree with TRBD2. Germline CDR1 and CDR2: LGHDT and YNNKEL (reference sequence). The J segment lost 4 bases and the V segment lost 4 bases, leaving 8 bases of the junction unmatched. CDR3 length: 16 residues.

The chain joins TRBV6-4 to TRBJ2-2; D possibly corresponds to TRBD2 (6 bases). Germline V CDR1 and CDR2: MRHNA, SNTAGT. The CDR3 spans 12 residues. V shed 6 bases and J shed 4 bases, with 6 bases lying between them. The chain's CDR3 is CASSGGTGELFF. DNA for the CDR3: TGTGCCAGCAGCGGGGGCACCGGGGAGCTGTTTTTT.

The chain recombines TRBV19 with TRBJ1-2; D remains ambiguous. The V end lost 5 bases, the J end lost 7 bases, and 11 bases lay between the germline ends. Germline V gene data show CDR1 as LNHDA and CDR2 as SQIVND (reference sequence). The CDR3 extends over 12 amino acids. The CDR3 coding sequence is TGTGCCAGTAGTCCGACTTTTGGTGGCTACACCTTC. Its translation is CASSPTFGGYTF. Based on the CDR3 plus reference TRBV19 and TRBJ1-2, the full variable domain is DGGITQSPKYLFRKEGQNVTLSCEQNLNHDAMYWYRQDPGQGLRLIYYSQIVNDFQKGDIAEGYSVSREKKESFPLTVTSAQKNPTAFYLCASSPTFGGYTFGSGTRLTVV.

The rearrangement joins TRBV13 to TRBJ2-3; D is perhaps TRBD2 (5 bases). CDR1 and CDR2 from the germline V gene are PRHDT and FYEKMQ (reference sequence). Trimming removed 5 bases from V and 3 bases from J, with 15 bases in between. This CDR3 has 15 residues. The CDR3 protein is CASSTTGFSTDTQYF. In nucleotides, the CDR3 is TGTGCCAGCAGCACAACGGGATTCTCGACAGATACGCAGTATTTT.

The chain joins TRBV28 to TRBJ2-1, with D perhaps matching TRBD1 (5 bases). Between the trimmed V and J ends, which lost 6 bases and 10 bases, there was a span of 16 bases. The CDR3 covers 13 residues. From germline, CDR1 is MDHEN and CDR2 SYDVKM. CDR3 in amino acids: CASSSVSWGEQFF. CDR3 in DNA: TGTGCCAGCAGCTCAGTCAGTTGGGGCGAGCAGTTCTTC.

This rearrangement joins TRBV6-1 to TRBJ2-5; D ambiguous. The CDR3 spans 12 residues. The germline CDR1 and CDR2 sequences are MNHNS and SASEGT. V was clipped by 3 bases and J by 3 bases, with 5 bases between them. The CDR3 region has the DNA TGTGCCAGCAGTGAGAGGAAAGAGACCCAGTACTTC. Protein product: CASSERKETQYF.

This clone was seen only once. The chain uses TRBV5-1 and TRBJ2-5; D might be TRBD1 (7 bases). This CDR3 is 14 amino acids long. Germline V gives CDR1 SGHRS, CDR2 YFSETQ. Trimming cost V 4 bases and J 5 bases, with 15 bases left between them. The CDR3 loop is CASSRGGGGETQYF. CDR3 DNA sequence: TGCGCCAGCAGCCGCGGAGGGGGCGGGGAGACCCAGTACTTC. The complete variable domain, with remaining parts taken from reference TRBV5-1 and TRBJ2-5, reads KAGVTQTPRYLIKTRGQQVTLSCSPISGHRSVSWYQQTPGQGLQFLFEYFSETQRNKGNFPGRFSGRQFSNSRSEMNVSTLELGDSALYLCASSRGGGGETQYFGPGTRLLVL.

The CDR3: CASKIGLVDTDTQYF. In DNA, the CDR3 is TGTGCCAGCAAAATCGGACTAGTGGACACAGATACGCAGTATTTT. The chain is built from TRBV7-2 and TRBJ2-3, with TRBD2 matching 7 bases. V shed 7 bases, J shed 2 bases, and the junction held 9 bases outside the gene matches. Germline CDR1 reads SGHTA; CDR2 reads FQGNSA. This CDR3 comprises 15 residues.

This clone was observed a single time. This chain uses TRBV10-3 with TRBJ2-7; D gene uncertain. The CDR3 consists of 15 residues. V was trimmed by 0 bases and J by 3 bases, leaving 12 bases between them. Germline loops: CDR1 ENHRY, CDR2 SYGVKD. CDR3 residues: CAISESRGIGYEQYF. The CDR3 coding sequence is TGTGCCATCAGTGAGTCGAGAGGAATTGGCTACGAGCAGTACTTC.

This chain connects TRBV12-5 to TRBJ1-5; D unclear. V dropped 8 bases and J dropped 1 base, with 6 bases sitting between them. The CDR3 has 12 amino acids. Per germline, CDR1 LGHNT and CDR2 FRNRAP. The CDR3 loop reads CASSGSNQPQHF. CDR3 DNA: TGTGCTAGTTCGGGGAGCAATCAGCCCCAGCATTTT.

In DNA, the CDR3 is TGCAGTGCTAGAGCGAACTATGGCTACACCTTC. Protein product: CSARANYGYTF. V gene TRBV20-1 combines with J gene TRBJ1-2; D ambiguous. The CDR3 totals 11 residues. V gave up 1 base and J gave up 2 bases, with 2 bases separating them. The V gene's germline CDR1 is DFQATT and CDR2 SNEGSKA (reference sequence).

The CDR3 here is CASSGGGNQPQHF. The DNA for the CDR3 is TGTGCCAGCAGTGGGGGCGGGAATCAGCCCCAGCATTTT. The chain recombines TRBV7-8 with TRBJ1-5, with D possibly being TRBD1 (6 bases). The ends were cut back, 6 bases at V and 4 bases at J, with 10 bases in the middle. This CDR3 is 13 amino acids long. Germline assignment: CDR1 SGHVS and CDR2 FQNEAQ.

The chain combines TRBV13 with TRBJ2-2; a weak D match, TRBD1 (6 bases). V dropped 4 bases and J dropped 4 bases, with 19 bases sitting between them. Germline V gene sequence: CDR1 PRHDT, CDR2 FYEKMQ (reference sequence). The CDR3 is made up of 17 amino acids. For the CDR3, the DNA is TGTGCCAGCAGCTCCTCCTCATGGGGGCTAACCACCGGGGAGCTGTTTTTT. This codes for CASSSSSWGLTTGELFF.

This clone has a handful of counts. The rearrangement uses TRBV7-2 and TRBJ1-2, with 7 bases aligning to TRBD1. With V trimmed by 5 bases and J by 4 bases, 10 bases remained unmatched. This CDR3 has 15 residues. Germline V gene lookup returns CDR1 SGHTA and CDR2 FQGNSA. CDR3 coding DNA: TGTGCCAGCAGCCCTGGGACAGCGGTAATCTATGGCTACACCTTC. Residues: CASSPGTAVIYGYTF.

This rearrangement joins TRBV19 to TRBJ1-1; 10 bases agree with TRBD1. This CDR3 spans 17 amino acids. CDR1 LNHDA and CDR2 SQIVND come from the germline V gene (reference sequence). After removal of 5 bases from V and 0 bases from J, the junction contained 9 bases not matched to a gene. CDR3 DNA: TGTGCCAGTAGTGGGACAGGGGCCTTCAAAATGAACACTGAAGCTTTCTTT. Amino acids: CASSGTGAFKMNTEAFF.

Worth noting for this clone: This sample includes further DNA sequences coding for the same CDR3. The chain has TRBV5-4 and TRBJ2-7; tentatively, D is TRBD1 (5 bases). Germline loops: CDR1 SGHNT, CDR2 YYREEE (reference sequence). This CDR3 comprises 14 residues. Trimming stripped 0 bases from V and 2 bases from J, with 9 bases between. CDR3 amino acids: CASSLDRTTYEQYF. The CDR3 nucleotides are TGTGCCAGCAGCTTGGACAGGACAACCTACGAGCAGTACTTC.

J is TRBJ2-7 and V is TRBV12-3 or TRBV12-4, with D possibly TRBD1 on 6 matching bases. Trimming stripped 5 bases from V and 9 bases from J, with 14 bases between. The CDR3 is made up of 12 amino acids. The CDR3 here is CASSPQGGVQYF. The DNA of the CDR3 is TGTGCCAGCAGTCCACAAGGGGGAGTGCAGTACTTC.

The J gene is TRBJ2-1, the V gene TRBV7-8; unclear D gene. The V gene lost 5 bases and the J gene lost 7 bases, with 21 bases spanning the gap. Germline V lookup: CDR1 SGHVS, CDR2 FQNEAQ. This CDR3 is 16 amino acids long. The CDR3 DNA sequence: TGTGCCAGCAGCCTCCAGGCGCGACCTTTGTTGAATGAGCAGTTCTTC. Protein product: CASSLQARPLLNEQFF. The full variable domain, with the rest looked up from reference TRBV7-8 and TRBJ2-1, is GAGVSQSPRYKVAKRGQDVALRCDPISGHVSLFWYQQALGQGPEFLTYFQNEAQLDKSGLPSDRFFAERPEGSVSTLKIQRTQQEDSAVYLCASSLQARPLLNEQFFGPGTRLTVL.

V gene TRBV11-2 combines with J gene TRBJ2-7, with 8 bases matching TRBD2. With V trimmed by 1 base and J by 7 bases, 12 bases remained unmatched. Germline V CDR1 and CDR2: SGHAT, FQNNGV. The CDR3 runs to 16 residues. The CDR3 loop reads CASSLVSTGGPGEQYF. The CDR3 DNA reads as TGTGCCAGCAGCTTAGTGTCAACGGGAGGGCCGGGGGAGCAGTACTTC.

The chain joins TRBV10-3 to TRBJ1-2; TRBD1 matches at 11 bases. The CDR3 runs to 15 residues. Per the germline V gene, CDR1 is ENHRY and CDR2 is SYGVKD. Trimming took 2 bases from V and 3 from J; bases not matched to a gene: 2. This CDR3 reads CAISEGQGADYGYTF. DNA for the CDR3: TGTGCCATCAGTGAGGGACAGGGGGCAGACTATGGCTACACCTTC.

This clone was seen only once. Here the CDR3 DNA reads TGTGCCAGCAGCTTGGCGACAGCCTCCTACGAGCAGTACTTC. Its translation: CASSLATASYEQYF. The chain is built from TRBV5-4 and TRBJ2-7; D is perhaps TRBD1 (5 bases). This CDR3 is built from 14 residues. The germline V and J ends were trimmed by 0 bases and 0 bases, with 7 bases remaining between them. In germline, CDR1 is SGHNT, CDR2 YYREEE (reference sequence).

This chain joins TRBV4-2 and TRBJ2-3; TRBD1 might be the D (5 bases). V was cut by 1 base and J by 4 bases, with 9 bases left in between. The CDR3 spans 14 residues. Germline V gene sequence: CDR1 LGHNA, CDR2 YNFKEQ. CDR3: CASSQGQGSDTQYF. CDR3 in DNA: TGTGCCAGCAGCCAAGGTCAGGGATCAGATACGCAGTATTTT.

V usage is TRBV7-9 and J usage is TRBJ2-3; TRBD2 matches at 12 bases. Germline V gene sequence: CDR1 SEHNR, CDR2 FQNEAQ (reference sequence). V lost 4 bases and J lost 4; bases outside the gene matches: 6. This CDR3 is 16 amino acids long. The CDR3 region is CASSSRLAGAPDTQYF. CDR3 DNA sequence: TGTGCCAGCAGCTCCCGACTAGCGGGAGCCCCAGATACGCAGTATTTT.

DNA for the CDR3: TGTGCCAGCAGCCAAGAGTCTCATACTAGAGTTCCCCTCCACTTT. Translation gives CASSQESHTRVPLHF. The chain combines TRBV3-1 (or the pseudogene TRBV3-2) with TRBJ1-6; no definite D call. Trimming removed 0 bases from V and 13 bases from J, with 16 bases in between. CDR3 length: 15 residues. Germline CDR1 and CDR2: LGHDT and YNNKEL (reference sequence).

This chain uses TRBV18 with TRBJ2-7; 9 nucleotides match TRBD2. CDR1 is KGHSH and CDR2 is LQKENI in the germline V gene. Trimming took 6 bases from V and 1 from J; bases not matched to a gene: 13. The CDR3 is made up of 17 amino acids. The CDR3 here is CASSQTSGTATSYEQYF. The CDR3 DNA reads as TGTGCCAGCTCGCAGACTAGCGGCACGGCTACGTCCTACGAGCAGTACTTC.

This clone appeared a few times. V is TRBV5-5 and J is TRBJ2-3; 8 nucleotides align to TRBD2. CDR3 length: 15 amino acids. Per germline, CDR1 SGHKS and CDR2 YYEKEE (reference sequence). J gave up 6 bases and V 5 bases, and 11 bases lay outside the gene matches. The CDR3 loop is CASRTTAGDADTQYF. The CDR3 DNA reads as TGTGCCAGCAGGACTACAGCGGGAGATGCGGATACGCAGTATTTT. Variable domain in full (rest from reference TRBV5-5 and TRBJ2-3): DAGVTQSPTHLIKTRGQQVTLRCSPISGHKSVSWYQQVLGQGPQFIFQYYEKEERGRGNFPDRFSARQFPNYSSELNVNALLLGDSALYLCASRTTAGDADTQYFGPGTRLTVL.